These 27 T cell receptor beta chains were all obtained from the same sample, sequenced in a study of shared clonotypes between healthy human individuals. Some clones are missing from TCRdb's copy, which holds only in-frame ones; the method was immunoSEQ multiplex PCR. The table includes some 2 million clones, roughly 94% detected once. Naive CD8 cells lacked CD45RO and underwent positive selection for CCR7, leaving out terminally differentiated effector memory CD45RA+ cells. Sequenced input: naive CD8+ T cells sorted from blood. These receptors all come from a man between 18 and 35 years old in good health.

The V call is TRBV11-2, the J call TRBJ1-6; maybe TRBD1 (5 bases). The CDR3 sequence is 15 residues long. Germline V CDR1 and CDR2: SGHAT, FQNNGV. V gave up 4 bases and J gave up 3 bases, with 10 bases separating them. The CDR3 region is CASSSRDFYNSPLHF. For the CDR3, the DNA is TGTGCCAGCAGCTCCAGGGACTTCTATAATTCACCCCTCCACTTT.

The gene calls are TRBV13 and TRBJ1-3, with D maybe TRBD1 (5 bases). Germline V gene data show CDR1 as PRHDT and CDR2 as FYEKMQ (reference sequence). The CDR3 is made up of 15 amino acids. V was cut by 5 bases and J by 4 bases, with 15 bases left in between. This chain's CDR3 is CASSPSTGHGNTIYF. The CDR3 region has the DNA TGTGCCAGCAGCCCCTCTACAGGACACGGAAACACCATATATTTT.

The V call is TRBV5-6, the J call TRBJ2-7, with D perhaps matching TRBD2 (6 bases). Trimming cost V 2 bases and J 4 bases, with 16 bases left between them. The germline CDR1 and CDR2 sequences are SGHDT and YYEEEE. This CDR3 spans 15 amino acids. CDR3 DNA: TGTGCCAGCAGCTTACCTCGGGCGGGAAGGTACGAGCAGTACTTC. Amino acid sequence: CASSLPRAGRYEQYF.

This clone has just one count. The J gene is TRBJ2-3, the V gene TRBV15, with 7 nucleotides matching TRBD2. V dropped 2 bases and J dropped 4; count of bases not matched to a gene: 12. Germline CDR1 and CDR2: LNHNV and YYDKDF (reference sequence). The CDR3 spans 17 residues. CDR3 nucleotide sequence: TGTGCCACCAGCAGACCTCCGGGACTACTCGGGCCAGATACGCAGTATTTT. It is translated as CATSRPPGLLGPDTQYF. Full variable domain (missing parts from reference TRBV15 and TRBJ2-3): DAMVIQNPRYQVTQFGKPVTLSCSQTLNHNVMYWYQQKSSQAPKLLFHYYDKDFNNEADTPDNFQSRRPNTSFCFLDIRSPGLGDTAMYLCATSRPPGLLGPDTQYFGPGTRLTVL.

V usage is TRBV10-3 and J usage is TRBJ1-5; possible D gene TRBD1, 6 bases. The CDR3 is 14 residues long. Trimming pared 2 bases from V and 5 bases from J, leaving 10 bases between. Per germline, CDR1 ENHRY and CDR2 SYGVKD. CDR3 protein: CAISERAGDQPQHF. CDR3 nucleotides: TGTGCCATCAGTGAGAGGGCAGGGGATCAGCCCCAGCATTTT.

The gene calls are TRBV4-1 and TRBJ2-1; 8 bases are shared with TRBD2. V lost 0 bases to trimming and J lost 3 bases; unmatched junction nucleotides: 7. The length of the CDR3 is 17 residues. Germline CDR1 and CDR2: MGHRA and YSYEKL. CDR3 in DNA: TGCGCCAGCAGCCAAGATGATAGCGGGGCGCTCTACAATGAGCAGTTCTTC. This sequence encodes CASSQDDSGALYNEQFF.

In nucleotides, the CDR3 is TGCGCCAGCAGCCAAGCCCACTTTGAGACCGAGCCCCCGTTCTTC. It is translated as CASSQAHFETEPPFF. The rearrangement joins TRBV4-1 to TRBJ2-1; D remains unclear. This CDR3 comprises 15 residues. CDR1 is MGHRA, CDR2 YSYEKL, per germline. Deletions cut 1 base from V and 15 bases from J, with 22 bases between.

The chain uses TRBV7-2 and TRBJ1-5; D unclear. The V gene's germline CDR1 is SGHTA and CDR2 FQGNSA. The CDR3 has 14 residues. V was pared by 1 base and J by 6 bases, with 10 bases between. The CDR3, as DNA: TGTGCCAGCAGCTTAGTGGGTCGCACTCAGCCCCAGCATTTT. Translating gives CASSLVGRTQPQHF.

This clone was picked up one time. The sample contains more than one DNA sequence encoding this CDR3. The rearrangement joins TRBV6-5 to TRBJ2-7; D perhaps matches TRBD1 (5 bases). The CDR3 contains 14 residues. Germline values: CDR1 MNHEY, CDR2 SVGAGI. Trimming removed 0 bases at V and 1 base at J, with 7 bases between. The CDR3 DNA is TGTGCCAGCAGTTACTCAAGACAGTCCTACGAGCAGTACTTC. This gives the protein CASSYSRQSYEQYF.

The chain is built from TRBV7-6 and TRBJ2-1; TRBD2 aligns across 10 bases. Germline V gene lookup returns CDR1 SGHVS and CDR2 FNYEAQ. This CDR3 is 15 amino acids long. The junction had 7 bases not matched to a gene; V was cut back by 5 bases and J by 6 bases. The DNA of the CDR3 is TGTGCCAGCAGCAGGGGGACTAGCGACCTCAATGAGCAGTTCTTC. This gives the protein CASSRGTSDLNEQFF.

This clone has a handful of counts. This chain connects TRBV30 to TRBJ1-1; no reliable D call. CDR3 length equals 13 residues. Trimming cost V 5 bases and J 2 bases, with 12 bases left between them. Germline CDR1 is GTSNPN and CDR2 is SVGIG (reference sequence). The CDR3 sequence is CAWGNRENTEAFF. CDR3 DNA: TGTGCCTGGGGAAACCGGGAAAACACTGAAGCTTTCTTT.

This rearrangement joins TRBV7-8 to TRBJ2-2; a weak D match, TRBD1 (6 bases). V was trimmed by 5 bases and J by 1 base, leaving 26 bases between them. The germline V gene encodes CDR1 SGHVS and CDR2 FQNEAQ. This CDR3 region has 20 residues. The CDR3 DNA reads TGTGCCAGCAGCCCTCTTCAGGGGACGACAACACCATTGAACACCGGGGAGCTGTTTTTT. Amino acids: CASSPLQGTTTPLNTGELFF.

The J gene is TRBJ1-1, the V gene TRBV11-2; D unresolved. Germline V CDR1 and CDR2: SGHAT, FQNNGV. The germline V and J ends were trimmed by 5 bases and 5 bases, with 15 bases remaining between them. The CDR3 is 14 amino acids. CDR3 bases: TGTGCCAGCAGCCCTCCAGACGGAGGGACTGAAGCTTTCTTT. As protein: CASSPPDGGTEAFF. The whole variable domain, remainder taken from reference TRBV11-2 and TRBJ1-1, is EAGVAQSPRYKIIEKRQSVAFWCNPISGHATLYWYQQILGQGPKLLIQFQNNGVVDDSQLPKDRFSAERLKGVDSTLKIQPAKLEDSAVYLCASSPPDGGTEAFFGQGTRLTVV.

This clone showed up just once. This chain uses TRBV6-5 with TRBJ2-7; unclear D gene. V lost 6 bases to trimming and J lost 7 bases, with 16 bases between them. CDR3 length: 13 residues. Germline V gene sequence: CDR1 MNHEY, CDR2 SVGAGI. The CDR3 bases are TGTGCCAGCAGCGATGGTCCTACCGAAGAGCAGTACTTC. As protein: CASSDGPTEEQYF.

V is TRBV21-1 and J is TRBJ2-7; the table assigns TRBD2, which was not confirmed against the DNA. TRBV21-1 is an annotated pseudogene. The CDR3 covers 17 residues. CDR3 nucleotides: TGTGCCAGCAGCAAAGGGTTGTGGAGGGAGGTCCCCCACGAGCAGTACTTC. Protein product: CASSKGLWREVPHEQYF.

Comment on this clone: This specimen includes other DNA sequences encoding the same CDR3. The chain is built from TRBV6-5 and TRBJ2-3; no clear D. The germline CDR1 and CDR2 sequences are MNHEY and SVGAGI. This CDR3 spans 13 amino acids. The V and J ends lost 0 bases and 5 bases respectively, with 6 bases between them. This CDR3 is CASSYSILDTQYF. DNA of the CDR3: TGTGCCAGCAGTTACTCCATCTTAGATACGCAGTATTTT.

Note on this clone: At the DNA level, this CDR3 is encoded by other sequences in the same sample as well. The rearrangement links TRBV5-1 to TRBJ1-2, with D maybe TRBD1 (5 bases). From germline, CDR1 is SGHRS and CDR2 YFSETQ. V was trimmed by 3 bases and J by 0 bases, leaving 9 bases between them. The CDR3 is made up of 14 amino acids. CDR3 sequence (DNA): TGCGCCAGCAGCTGGGACCGGGCTAACTATGGCTACACCTTC. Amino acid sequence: CASSWDRANYGYTF.

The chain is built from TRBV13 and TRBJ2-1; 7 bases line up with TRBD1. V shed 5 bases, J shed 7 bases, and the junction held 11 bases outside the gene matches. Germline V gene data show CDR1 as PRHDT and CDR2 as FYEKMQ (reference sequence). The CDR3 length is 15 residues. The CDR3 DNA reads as TGTGCCAGCAGCACCCCCGGGACAGTCGGAAATGAGCAGTTCTTC. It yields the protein CASSTPGTVGNEQFF.

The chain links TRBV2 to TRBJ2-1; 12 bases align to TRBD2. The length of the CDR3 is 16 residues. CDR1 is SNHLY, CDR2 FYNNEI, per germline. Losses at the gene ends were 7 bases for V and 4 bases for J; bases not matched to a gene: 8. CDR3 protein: CASKELAGGRYNEQFF. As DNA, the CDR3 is TGTGCCAGCAAGGAACTAGCGGGAGGCCGGTACAATGAGCAGTTCTTC. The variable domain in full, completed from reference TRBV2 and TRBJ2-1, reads EPEVTQTPSHQVTQMGQEVILRCVPISNHLYFYWYRQILGQKVEFLVSFYNNEISEKSEIFDDQFSVERPDGSNFTLKIRSTKLEDSAMYFCASKELAGGRYNEQFFGPGTRLTVL.

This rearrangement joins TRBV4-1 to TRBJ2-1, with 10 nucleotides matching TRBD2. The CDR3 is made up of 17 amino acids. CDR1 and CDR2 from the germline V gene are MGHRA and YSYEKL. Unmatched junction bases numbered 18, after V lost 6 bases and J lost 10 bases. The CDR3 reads CASRVSSGSSPGHEQFF. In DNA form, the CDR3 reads TGCGCCAGCAGGGTCTCTAGCGGGAGTTCCCCTGGGCACGAGCAGTTCTTC.

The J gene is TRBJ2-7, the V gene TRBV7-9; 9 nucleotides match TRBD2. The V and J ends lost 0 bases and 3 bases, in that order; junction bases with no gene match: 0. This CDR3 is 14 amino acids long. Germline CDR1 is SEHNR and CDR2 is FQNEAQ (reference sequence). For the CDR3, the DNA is TGTGCCAGCAGCTTAGCGACTAGCGGCTACGAGCAGTACTTC. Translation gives CASSLATSGYEQYF.

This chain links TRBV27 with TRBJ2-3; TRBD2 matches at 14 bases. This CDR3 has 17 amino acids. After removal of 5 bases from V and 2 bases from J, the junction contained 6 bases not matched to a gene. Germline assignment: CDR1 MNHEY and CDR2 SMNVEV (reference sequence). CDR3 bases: TGTGCCAGCAGTCCACGACTAGCGGGGGGGACCACAGATACGCAGTATTTT. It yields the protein CASSPRLAGGTTDTQYF.

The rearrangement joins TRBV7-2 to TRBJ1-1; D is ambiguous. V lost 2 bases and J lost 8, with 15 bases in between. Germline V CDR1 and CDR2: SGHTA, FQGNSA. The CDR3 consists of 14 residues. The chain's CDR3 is CASSLKTGRREAFF. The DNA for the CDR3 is TGTGCCAGCAGCTTAAAGACGGGTCGGCGGGAAGCTTTCTTT.

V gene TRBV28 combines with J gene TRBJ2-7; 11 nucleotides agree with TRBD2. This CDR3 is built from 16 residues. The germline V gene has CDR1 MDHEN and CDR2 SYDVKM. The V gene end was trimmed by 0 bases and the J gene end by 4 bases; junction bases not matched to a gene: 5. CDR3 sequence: CASSLWTSGERYEQYF. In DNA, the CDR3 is TGTGCCAGCAGTTTATGGACTAGCGGGGAACGGTACGAGCAGTACTTC.

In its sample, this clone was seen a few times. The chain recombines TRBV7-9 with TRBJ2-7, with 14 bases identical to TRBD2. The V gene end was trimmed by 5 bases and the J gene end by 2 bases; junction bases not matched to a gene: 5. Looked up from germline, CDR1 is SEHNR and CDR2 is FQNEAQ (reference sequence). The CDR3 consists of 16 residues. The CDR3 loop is CASSPTSGRAAYEQYF. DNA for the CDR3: TGTGCCAGCAGCCCGACTAGCGGGAGGGCCGCCTACGAGCAGTACTTC.

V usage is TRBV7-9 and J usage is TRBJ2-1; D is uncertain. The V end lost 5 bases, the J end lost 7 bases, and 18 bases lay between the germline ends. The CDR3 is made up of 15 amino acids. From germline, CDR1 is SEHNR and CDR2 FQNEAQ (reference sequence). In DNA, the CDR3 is TGTGCCAGCAGCATCCAGGCGGTCAGAGAAAATGAGCAGTTCTTC. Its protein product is CASSIQAVRENEQFF.

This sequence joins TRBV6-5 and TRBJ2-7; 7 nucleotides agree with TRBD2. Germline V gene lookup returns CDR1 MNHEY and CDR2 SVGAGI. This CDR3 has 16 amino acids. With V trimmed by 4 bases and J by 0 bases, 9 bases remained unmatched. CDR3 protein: CASSFDIGTISYEQYF. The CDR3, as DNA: TGTGCCAGCAGTTTCGATATTGGGACTATCTCCTACGAGCAGTACTTC.